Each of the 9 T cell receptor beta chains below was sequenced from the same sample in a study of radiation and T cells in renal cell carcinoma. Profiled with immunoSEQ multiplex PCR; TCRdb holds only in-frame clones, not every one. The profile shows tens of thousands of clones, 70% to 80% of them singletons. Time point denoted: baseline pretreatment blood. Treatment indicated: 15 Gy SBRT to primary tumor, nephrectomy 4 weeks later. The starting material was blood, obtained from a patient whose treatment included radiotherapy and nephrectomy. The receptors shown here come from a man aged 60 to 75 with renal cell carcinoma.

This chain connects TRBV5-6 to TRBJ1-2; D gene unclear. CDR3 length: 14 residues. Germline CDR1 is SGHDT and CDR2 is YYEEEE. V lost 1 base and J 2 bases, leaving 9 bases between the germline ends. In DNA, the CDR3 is TGTGCCAGCAGCTTGTTTCGGTCAAACTATGGCTACACCTTC. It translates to CASSLFRSNYGYTF.

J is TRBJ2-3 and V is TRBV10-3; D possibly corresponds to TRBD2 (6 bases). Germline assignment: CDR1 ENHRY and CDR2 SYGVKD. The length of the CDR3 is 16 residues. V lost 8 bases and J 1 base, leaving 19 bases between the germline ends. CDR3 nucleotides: TGTGCCATCTCTGCCGGGGGAGCCGTACGCACAGATACGCAGTATTTT. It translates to CAISAGGAVRTDTQYF.

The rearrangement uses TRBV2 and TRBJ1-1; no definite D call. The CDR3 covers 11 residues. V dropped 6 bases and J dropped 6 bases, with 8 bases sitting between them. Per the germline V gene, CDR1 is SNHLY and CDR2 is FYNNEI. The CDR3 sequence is CASRGGAEAFF. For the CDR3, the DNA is TGTGCCAGCAGGGGAGGCGCTGAAGCTTTCTTT. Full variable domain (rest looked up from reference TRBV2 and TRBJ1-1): EPEVTQTPSHQVTQMGQEVILRCVPISNHLYFYWYRQILGQKVEFLVSFYNNEISEKSEIFDDQFSVERPDGSNFTLKIRSTKLEDSAMYFCASRGGAEAFFGQGTRLTVV.

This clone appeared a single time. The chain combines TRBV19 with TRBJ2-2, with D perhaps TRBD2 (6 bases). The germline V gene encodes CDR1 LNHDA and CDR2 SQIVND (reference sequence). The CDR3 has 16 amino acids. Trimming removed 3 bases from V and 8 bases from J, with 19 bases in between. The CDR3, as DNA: TGTGCCAGTAGTATGGGCCTGGGGGGACTCCCGGGGGAGCTGTTTTTT. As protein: CASSMGLGGLPGELFF.

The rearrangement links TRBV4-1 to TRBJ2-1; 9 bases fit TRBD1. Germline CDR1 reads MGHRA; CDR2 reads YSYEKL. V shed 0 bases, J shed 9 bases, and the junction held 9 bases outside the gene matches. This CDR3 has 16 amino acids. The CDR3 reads CASSQETGGLIGEQFF. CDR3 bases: TGCGCCAGCAGCCAAGAGACAGGGGGACTAATAGGTGAGCAGTTCTTC.

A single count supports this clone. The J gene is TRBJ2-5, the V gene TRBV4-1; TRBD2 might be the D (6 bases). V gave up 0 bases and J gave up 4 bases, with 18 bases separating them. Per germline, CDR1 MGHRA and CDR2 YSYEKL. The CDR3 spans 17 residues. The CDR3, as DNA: TGCGCCAGCAGCCAAGATCCGTCGGGAGTAGGGCGAGAGACCCAGTACTTC. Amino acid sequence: CASSQDPSGVGRETQYF.

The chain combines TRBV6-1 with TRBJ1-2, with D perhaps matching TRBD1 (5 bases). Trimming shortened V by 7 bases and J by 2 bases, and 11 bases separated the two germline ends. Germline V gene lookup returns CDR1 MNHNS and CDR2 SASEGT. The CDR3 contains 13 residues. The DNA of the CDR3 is TGTGCCAGCAATCCTGACAGAAACTATGGCTACACCTTC. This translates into CASNPDRNYGYTF.

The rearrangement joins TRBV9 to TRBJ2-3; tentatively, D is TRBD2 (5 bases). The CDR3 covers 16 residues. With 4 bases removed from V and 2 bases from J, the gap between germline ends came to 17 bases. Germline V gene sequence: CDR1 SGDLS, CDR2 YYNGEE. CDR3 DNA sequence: TGTGCCAGCAGCCCAGGACTCAACTACTACACAGATACGCAGTATTTT. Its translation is CASSPGLNYYTDTQYF.

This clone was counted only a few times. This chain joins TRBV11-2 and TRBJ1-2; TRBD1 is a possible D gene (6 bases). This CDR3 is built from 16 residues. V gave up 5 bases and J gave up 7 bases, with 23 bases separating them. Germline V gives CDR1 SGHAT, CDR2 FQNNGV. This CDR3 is CASSKAYFRGGGGYTF. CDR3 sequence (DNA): TGTGCCAGCAGCAAAGCTTATTTCCGGGGGGGCGGTGGCTACACCTTC.